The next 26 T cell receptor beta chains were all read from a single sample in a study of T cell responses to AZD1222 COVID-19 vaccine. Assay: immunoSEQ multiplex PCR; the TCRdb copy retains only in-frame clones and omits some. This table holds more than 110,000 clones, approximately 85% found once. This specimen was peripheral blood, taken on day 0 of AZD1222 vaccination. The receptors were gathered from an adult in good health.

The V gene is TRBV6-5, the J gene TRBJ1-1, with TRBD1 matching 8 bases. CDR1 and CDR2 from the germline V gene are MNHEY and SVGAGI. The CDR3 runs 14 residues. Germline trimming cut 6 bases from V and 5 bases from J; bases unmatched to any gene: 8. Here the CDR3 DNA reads TGTGCCAGCAGGGCAGGGGGCGCATTGACTGAAGCTTTCTTT. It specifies CASRAGGALTEAFF.

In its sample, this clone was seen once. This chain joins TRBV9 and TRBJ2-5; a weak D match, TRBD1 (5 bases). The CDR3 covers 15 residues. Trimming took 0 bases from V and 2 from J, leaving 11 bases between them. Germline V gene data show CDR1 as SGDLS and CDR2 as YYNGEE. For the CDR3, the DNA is TGTGCCAGCAGCGTAGATGACAGCAGACAAGAGACCCAGTACTTC. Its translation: CASSVDDSRQETQYF.

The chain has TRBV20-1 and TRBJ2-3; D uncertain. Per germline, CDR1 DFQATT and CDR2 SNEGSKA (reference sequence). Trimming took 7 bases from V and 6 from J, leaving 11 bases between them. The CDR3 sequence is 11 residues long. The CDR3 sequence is CSEQTGDTQYF. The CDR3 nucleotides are TGCAGTGAACAGACCGGGGATACGCAGTATTTT.

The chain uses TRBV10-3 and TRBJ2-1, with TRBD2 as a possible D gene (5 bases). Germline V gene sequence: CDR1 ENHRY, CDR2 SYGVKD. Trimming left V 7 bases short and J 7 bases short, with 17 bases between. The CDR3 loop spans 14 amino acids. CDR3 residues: CAIKDKGDWNEQFF. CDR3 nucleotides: TGTGCCATCAAAGACAAGGGAGATTGGAATGAGCAGTTCTTC.

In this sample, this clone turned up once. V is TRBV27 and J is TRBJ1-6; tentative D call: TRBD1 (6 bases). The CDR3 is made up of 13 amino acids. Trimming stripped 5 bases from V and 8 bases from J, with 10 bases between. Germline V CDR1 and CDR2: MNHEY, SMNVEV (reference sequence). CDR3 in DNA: TGTGCCAGCAGTCCCAGGGGTGATTCACCCCTCCACTTT. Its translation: CASSPRGDSPLHF.

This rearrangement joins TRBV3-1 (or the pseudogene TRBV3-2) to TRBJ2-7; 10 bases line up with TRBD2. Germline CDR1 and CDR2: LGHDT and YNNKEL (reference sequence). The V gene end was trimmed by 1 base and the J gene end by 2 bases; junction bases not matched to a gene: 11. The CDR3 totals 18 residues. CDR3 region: CASSQGFSGGPSPYEQYF. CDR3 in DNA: TGTGCCAGCAGCCAAGGTTTTAGCGGGGGGCCGTCCCCCTACGAGCAGTACTTC.

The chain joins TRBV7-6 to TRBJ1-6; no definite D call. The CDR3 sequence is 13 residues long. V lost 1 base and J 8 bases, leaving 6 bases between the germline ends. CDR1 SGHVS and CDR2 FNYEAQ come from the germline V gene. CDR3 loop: CASSLVEDSPLHF. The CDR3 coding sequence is TGTGCCAGCAGCTTAGTGGAGGATTCACCCCTCCACTTT.

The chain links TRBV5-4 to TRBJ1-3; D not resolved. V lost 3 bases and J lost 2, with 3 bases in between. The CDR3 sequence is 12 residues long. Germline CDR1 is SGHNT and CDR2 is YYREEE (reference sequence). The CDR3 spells CASSSPGNTIYF. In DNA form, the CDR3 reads TGTGCCAGCAGCTCCCCTGGAAACACCATATATTTT. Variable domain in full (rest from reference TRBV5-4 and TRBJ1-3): ETGVTQSPTHLIKTRGQQVTLRCSSQSGHNTVSWYQQALGQGPQFIFQYYREEENGRGNFPPRFSGLQFPNYSSELNVNALELDDSALYLCASSSPGNTIYFGEGSWLTVV.

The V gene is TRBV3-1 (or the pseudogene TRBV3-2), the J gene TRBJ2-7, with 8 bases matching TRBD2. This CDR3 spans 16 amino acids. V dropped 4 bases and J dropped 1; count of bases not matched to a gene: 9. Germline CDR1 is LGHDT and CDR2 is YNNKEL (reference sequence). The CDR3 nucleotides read TGTGCCAGCAGCCTCATCAGCGGGAGTTCTTCCTACGAGCAGTACTTC. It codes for CASSLISGSSSYEQYF.

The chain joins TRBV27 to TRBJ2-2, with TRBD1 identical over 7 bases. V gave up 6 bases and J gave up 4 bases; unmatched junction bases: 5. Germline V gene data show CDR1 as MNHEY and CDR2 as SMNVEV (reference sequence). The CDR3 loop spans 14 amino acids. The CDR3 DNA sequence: TGTGCCAGCAGCCCACAGGGGCCCACCGGGGAGCTGTTTTTT. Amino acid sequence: CASSPQGPTGELFF.

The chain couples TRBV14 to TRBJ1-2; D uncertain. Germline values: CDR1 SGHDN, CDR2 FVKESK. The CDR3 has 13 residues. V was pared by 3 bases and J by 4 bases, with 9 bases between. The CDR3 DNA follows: TGTGCCAGCAGCCACGGACCGAGCTATGGCTACACCTTC. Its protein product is CASSHGPSYGYTF.

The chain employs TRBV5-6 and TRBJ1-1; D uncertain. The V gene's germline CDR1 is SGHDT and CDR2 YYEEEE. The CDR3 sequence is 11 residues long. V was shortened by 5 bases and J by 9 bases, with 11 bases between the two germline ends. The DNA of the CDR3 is TGTGCCAGCAGTTGGGAGGGCCAAGCTTTCTTT. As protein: CASSWEGQAFF.

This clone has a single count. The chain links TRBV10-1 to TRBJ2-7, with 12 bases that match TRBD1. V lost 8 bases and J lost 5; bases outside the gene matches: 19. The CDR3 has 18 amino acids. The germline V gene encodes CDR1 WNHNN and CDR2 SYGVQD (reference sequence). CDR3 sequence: CASYPYDKGQGAGDEQYF. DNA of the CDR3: TGCGCCAGCTACCCCTACGATAAGGGACAGGGGGCTGGGGACGAGCAGTACTTC.

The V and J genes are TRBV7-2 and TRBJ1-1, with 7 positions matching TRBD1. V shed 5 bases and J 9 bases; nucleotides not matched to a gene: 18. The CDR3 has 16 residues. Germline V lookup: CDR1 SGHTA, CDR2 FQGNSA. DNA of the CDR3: TGTGCCAGCAGCGGCGAGGGGGCCGCCGGCTCCCTGAAAGCTTTCTTT. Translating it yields CASSGEGAAGSLKAFF. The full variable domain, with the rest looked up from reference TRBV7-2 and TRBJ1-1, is GAGVSQSPSNKVTEKGKDVELRCDPISGHTALYWYRQSLGQGLEFLIYFQGNSAPDKSGLPSDRFSAERTGGSVSTLTIQRTQQEDSAVYLCASSGEGAAGSLKAFFGQGTRLTVV.

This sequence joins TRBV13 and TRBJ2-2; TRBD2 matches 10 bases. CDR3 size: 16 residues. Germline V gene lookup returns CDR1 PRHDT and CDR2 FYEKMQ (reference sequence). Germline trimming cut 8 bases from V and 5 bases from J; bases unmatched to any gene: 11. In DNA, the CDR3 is TGTGCCAGCGATTCCAGCGGGAGGGCCAAGACCGGGGAGCTGTTTTTT. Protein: CASDSSGRAKTGELFF.

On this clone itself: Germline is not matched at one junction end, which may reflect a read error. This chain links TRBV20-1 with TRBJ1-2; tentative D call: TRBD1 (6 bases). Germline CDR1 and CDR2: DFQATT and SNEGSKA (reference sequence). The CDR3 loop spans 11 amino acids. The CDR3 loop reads CGGRGLEGYTF. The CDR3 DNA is TGTGGCGGAAGGGGGTTAGAAGGCTACACCTTC.

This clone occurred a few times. CDR3 nucleotide sequence: TGTGCCAGCAGTTACACCCTAACGTGGAACACTGAAGCTTTCTTT. Its protein is CASSYTLTWNTEAFF. V gene TRBV6-5 combines with J gene TRBJ1-1; D is uncertain. V lost 2 bases to trimming and J lost 1 base, with 11 bases between them. Germline assignment: CDR1 MNHEY and CDR2 SVGAGI. The CDR3 has 15 amino acids.

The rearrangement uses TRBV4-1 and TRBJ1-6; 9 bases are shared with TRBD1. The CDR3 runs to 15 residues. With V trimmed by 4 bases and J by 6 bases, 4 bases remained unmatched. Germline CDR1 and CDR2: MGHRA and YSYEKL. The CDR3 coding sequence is TGCGCCAGCAGCCCGGGACAGGGCTCTAATTCACCCCTCCACTTT. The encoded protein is CASSPGQGSNSPLHF.

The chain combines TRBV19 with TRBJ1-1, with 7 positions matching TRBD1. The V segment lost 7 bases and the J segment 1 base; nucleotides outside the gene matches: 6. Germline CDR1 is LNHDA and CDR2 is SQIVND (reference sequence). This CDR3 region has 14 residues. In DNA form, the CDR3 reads TGTGCCAGTACCCCGACAGGGTGGAACACTGAAGCTTTCTTT. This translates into CASTPTGWNTEAFF. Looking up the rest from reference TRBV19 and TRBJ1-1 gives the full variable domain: DGGITQSPKYLFRKEGQNVTLSCEQNLNHDAMYWYRQDPGQGLRLIYYSQIVNDFQKGDIAEGYSVSREKKESFPLTVTSAQKNPTAFYLCASTPTGWNTEAFFGQGTRLTVV.

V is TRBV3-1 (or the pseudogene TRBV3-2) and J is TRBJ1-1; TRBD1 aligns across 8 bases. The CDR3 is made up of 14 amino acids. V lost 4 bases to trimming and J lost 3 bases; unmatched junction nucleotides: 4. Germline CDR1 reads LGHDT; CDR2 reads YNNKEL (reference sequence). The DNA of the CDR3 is TGTGCCAGCAGCCTGACAGGGGCTTACACTGAAGCTTTCTTT. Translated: CASSLTGAYTEAFF.

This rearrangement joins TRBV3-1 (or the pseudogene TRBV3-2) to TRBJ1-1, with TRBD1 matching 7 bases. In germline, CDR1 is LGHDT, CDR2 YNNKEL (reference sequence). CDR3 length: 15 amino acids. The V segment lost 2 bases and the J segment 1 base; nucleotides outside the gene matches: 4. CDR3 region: CASSQYQGGNTEAFF. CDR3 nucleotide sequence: TGTGCCAGCAGCCAATACCAGGGGGGGAACACTGAAGCTTTCTTT.

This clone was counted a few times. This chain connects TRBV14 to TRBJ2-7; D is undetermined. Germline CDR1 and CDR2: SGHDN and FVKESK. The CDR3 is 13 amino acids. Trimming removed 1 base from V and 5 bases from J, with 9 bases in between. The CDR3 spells CASSQALVHEQYF. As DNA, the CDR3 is TGTGCCAGCAGCCAAGCGTTAGTCCACGAGCAGTACTTC.

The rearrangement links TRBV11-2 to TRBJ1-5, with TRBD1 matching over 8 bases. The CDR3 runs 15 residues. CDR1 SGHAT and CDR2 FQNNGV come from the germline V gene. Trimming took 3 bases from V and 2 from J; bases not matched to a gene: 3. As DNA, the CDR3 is TGTGCCAGCAGCTTCTCGGACAGGGGCAATCAGCCCCAGCATTTT. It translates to CASSFSDRGNQPQHF.

CDR3 protein: CASSLGLSPNYGYTF. The CDR3 DNA reads as TGTGCCAGCAGTTTGGGACTCAGCCCTAACTATGGCTACACCTTC. This chain links TRBV6-5 with TRBJ1-2, with D maybe TRBD1 (5 bases). The V gene's germline CDR1 is MNHEY and CDR2 SVGAGI. The length of the CDR3 is 15 residues. V lost 4 bases and J lost 0, with 12 bases in between.

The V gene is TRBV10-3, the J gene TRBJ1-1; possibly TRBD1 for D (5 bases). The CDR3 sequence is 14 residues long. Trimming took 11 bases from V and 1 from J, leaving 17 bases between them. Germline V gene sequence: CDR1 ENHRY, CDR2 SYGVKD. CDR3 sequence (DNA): TGTGCCTCCTCGGACCTGAGGGGGAACACTGAAGCTTTCTTT. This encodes CASSDLRGNTEAFF.

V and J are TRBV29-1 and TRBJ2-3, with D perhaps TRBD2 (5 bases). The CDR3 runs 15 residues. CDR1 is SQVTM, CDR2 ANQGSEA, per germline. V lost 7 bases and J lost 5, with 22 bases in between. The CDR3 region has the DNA TGCAGCGCCCCACCCCTTGCTAGCTCAGGAGATACGCAGTATTTT. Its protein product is CSAPPLASSGDTQYF.